One TCR beta chain is described in this entry. Antigen unknown. This entry is derived from a study of shared clonotypes between healthy human individuals. TCRdb's copy holds only in-frame clones and misses some; the assay was immunoSEQ multiplex PCR. The sample lists some 2.1 million clones, about 95% occurring once. V shed 1 base and J shed 7 bases, with 15 bases lying between them. The CDR3 extends over 14 amino acids. Per germline, CDR1 SGHNT and CDR2 YYREEE (reference sequence). Positively selected for CCR7, the CD45RO-negative cells used as naive CD8 cells excluded terminally differentiated effector memory CD45RA+ cells. The study's findings and limits: The represented genetic and exposure-history diversity was limited by the small number of donors.

This chain joins TRBV5-4 and TRBJ2-7, with D tentatively TRBD2 (5 bases). The receptor comes from a man younger than 35 in good health. The sample consisted of naive CD8+ T cells sorted from blood. Here the CDR3 reads CASSLSDSLGEQYF. The CDR3 DNA is TGTGCCAGCAGCTTGTCGGACTCCCTGGGGGAGCAGTACTTC. The whole variable domain, remainder taken from reference TRBV5-4 and TRBJ2-7, is ETGVTQSPTHLIKTRGQQVTLRCSSQSGHNTVSWYQQALGQGPQFIFQYYREEENGRGNFPPRFSGLQFPNYSSELNVNALELDDSALYLCASSLSDSLGEQYFGPGTRLTVT.